A selection of T cell receptor beta chains follows, all from one sample in a study of blood T cells in healthy people across ages. TCRdb used MiXCR to reprocess the 5' RACE reads, holding one entry per CDR3 protein. Found here are 1.6 million or so distinct CDR3 sequences, roughly 30% of them singletons; the top ten hold around 11%. Material for sequencing was blood. The receptor source for this set is a woman in her twenties or thirties in good health. Both conserved end residues are part of each CDR3.

j_call v_call cdr3_aa
TRBJ1-5 TRBV7-8 CASSSRQGNSNQPQHF
TRBJ2-7 TRBV5-1 CASSWDRGLYEQYF
TRBJ1-4 TRBV27 CASSPIREGEKLFF
TRBJ1-1 TRBV20-1 CSRGDLGRERTEAFF
TRBJ2-5 TRBV24-1 CATSDIRDPQETQYF
TRBJ2-7 TRBV14 CASSQGIGSFYEQYF
TRBJ1-2 TRBV10-3 CAISDTPGVKWDYGYTF
TRBJ2-1 TRBV20-1 CSATGTRVNEQFF
TRBJ1-4 TRBV21-1 CASSHGPTGEDEKLFF
TRBJ1-2 TRBV29-1 CSVTGRGGYTF
TRBJ2-3 TRBV18 CASSPKDRVDTQYF
TRBJ2-7 TRBV27 CASSAGTSPSYEQYF
TRBJ1-1 TRBV11-2 CASSSETEMNTEAFF
TRBJ2-7 TRBV28 CASSSSLGVIAAYEQYF
TRBJ2-5 TRBV10-3 CAINDFGGGPQETQYF
TRBJ2-7 TRBV15 CATSRDPRGTYEQYF
TRBJ2-1 TRBV19 CACSYRGPYNEQFF
TRBJ2-3 TRBV7-9 CASSTYGDPADTQYF
TRBJ2-7 TRBV12-3/TRBV12-4 CASSLGQGAFYEQYF
TRBJ2-3 TRBV4-1 CASSQGQGLDTQYF
TRBJ2-1 TRBV4-2 CASSQSIRRNEQFF
TRBJ1-1 TRBV4-1 CASSQESRASGAFF
TRBJ2-3 TRBV6-1 CAGSEASGGATDTQYF
TRBJ2-1 TRBV4-2 CASSQDQASGRAVNEQFF
TRBJ2-7 TRBV4-1 CASSQDCVPSIRLAGDPEQYF
TRBJ1-1 TRBV5-5 CASSFLMNTEAFF
TRBJ2-6 TRBV4-1 CASSQDQGPGANVLTF
TRBJ1-2 TRBV25-1 CASSLGQSLGYTF
TRBJ1-2 TRBV6-6 CASSYSGGFPYTF
TRBJ1-2 TRBV24-1 CATSDPGTGGYGYTF
TRBJ1-5 TRBV12-3/TRBV12-4 CASSVRDQPQHF
TRBJ2-1 TRBV12-3/TRBV12-4 CASSGRGRVNEQFF
TRBJ2-1 TRBV9 CASSVSDFTYNEQFF
TRBJ2-1 TRBV24-1 CATSDWGAADSSYNEQFF
TRBJ2-1 TRBV20-1 CSAVLAGVGNEQFF
TRBJ1-2 TRBV5-1 CASSPGDSATYYGYTF